The 20 T cell receptor beta chains reported below all come from one sample, sequenced in a study of control samples from healthy donors and cancer patients. The repertoire was sequenced with immunoSEQ multiplex PCR; TCRdb's copy has only in-frame clones and lacks some. The table includes over 100,000 clones, 80% to 90% detected once. What was sequenced was blood. The receptor source for this set is a woman in her 50s in good health.

This clone is a singleton in its sample. V is TRBV7-6 and J is TRBJ2-3; TRBD1 agrees at 8 bases. J lost 1 base, V lost 10 bases, and 7 bases had no gene match. CDR1 is SGHVS and CDR2 is FNYEAQ in the germline V gene. The CDR3 is made up of 14 amino acids. The CDR3 reads CATSLTGGTDTQYF. The CDR3 coding sequence is TGTGCCACTAGCCTGACAGGGGGCACAGATACGCAGTATTTT.

This clone was observed a few times. The V call is TRBV9, the J call TRBJ1-1, with 7 bases lining up with TRBD1. This CDR3 has 17 amino acids. V lost 3 bases and J lost 5; bases outside the gene matches: 16. Germline assignment: CDR1 SGDLS and CDR2 YYNGEE. The DNA for the CDR3 is TGTGCCAGCAGCGCAACACAGGGGCCTCCCGGGAGAACTGAAGCTTTCTTT. It is translated as CASSATQGPPGRTEAFF.

The rearrangement links TRBV5-6 to TRBJ1-3, with TRBD1 as a possible D gene (5 bases). Trimming shortened V by 2 bases and J by 4 bases, and 13 bases separated the two germline ends. Germline CDR1 and CDR2: SGHDT and YYEEEE. This CDR3 comprises 15 residues. This CDR3 is CASSFREGYGNTIYF. CDR3 nucleotide sequence: TGTGCCAGCAGCTTCAGAGAGGGGTACGGAAACACCATATATTTT.

CDR3 coding DNA: TGTGCCAGCAGTGATATAGGGGATAACTATGGCTACACCTTC. It encodes CASSDIGDNYGYTF. This sequence joins TRBV6-1 and TRBJ1-2, with D maybe TRBD1 (5 bases). V lost 3 bases and J 1 base, leaving 9 bases between the germline ends. The CDR3 length is 14 residues. Germline loops: CDR1 MNHNS, CDR2 SASEGT.

The CDR3 sequence is CASSLVRSGELFF. The CDR3 DNA reads as TGTGCCAGTAGTTTGGTGAGGAGCGGGGAGCTGTTTTTT. This rearrangement joins TRBV19 to TRBJ2-2, with D hard to call. CDR3 size: 13 residues. V was trimmed by 5 bases and J by 7 bases, leaving 11 bases between them. Germline loops: CDR1 LNHDA, CDR2 SQIVND (reference sequence).

V gene TRBV4-3 combines with J gene TRBJ2-2, with TRBD1 as a possible D gene (5 bases). CDR1 and CDR2 (germline): LGHNA, YSLEER. This CDR3 has 13 amino acids. The V gene lost 6 bases and the J gene lost 5 bases, with 10 bases spanning the gap. This chain's CDR3 is CASSPGLTGELFF. In DNA, the CDR3 is TGCGCCAGCAGTCCAGGGCTTACCGGGGAGCTGTTTTTT.

A single count supports this clone. The rearrangement joins TRBV7-3 to TRBJ1-2; TRBD1 agrees at 7 bases. The J segment lost 1 base and the V segment lost 2 bases, leaving 13 bases of the junction unmatched. Germline CDR1 is SGHTA and CDR2 is FQGTGA. The CDR3 runs 18 residues. CDR3 in amino acids: CASSLSPGGRGVNYGYTF. The DNA of the CDR3 is TGTGCCAGCAGCTTATCACCCGGAGGCAGGGGGGTTAACTATGGCTACACCTTC.

This sequence joins TRBV9 and TRBJ2-3; D is uncertain. This CDR3 is built from 17 residues. The germline V gene encodes CDR1 SGDLS and CDR2 YYNGEE. V was shortened by 0 bases and J by 5 bases, with 19 bases between the two germline ends. The CDR3 DNA is TGTGCCAGCAGCGTAGATGTAGTAGGGCTTTTCGGAGATACGCAGTATTTT. Its protein product is CASSVDVVGLFGDTQYF. Together with reference TRBV9 and TRBJ2-3, the CDR3 gives the full variable domain: DSGVTQTPKHLITATGQRVTLRCSPRSGDLSVYWYQQSLDQGLQFLIQYYNGEERAKGNILERFSAQQFPDLHSELNLSSLELGDSALYFCASSVDVVGLFGDTQYFGPGTRLTVL.

The chain links TRBV7-3 to TRBJ1-2, with D maybe TRBD1 (6 bases). Trimming pared 5 bases from V and 8 bases from J, leaving 18 bases between. The CDR3 has 14 amino acids. The germline V gene encodes CDR1 SGHTA and CDR2 FQGTGA. The CDR3 nucleotides read TGTGCCAGCAGCCCATCAGATTTCAGGGGAGGCTACACCTTC. Translation gives CASSPSDFRGGYTF. Filled out from reference TRBV7-3 and TRBJ1-2, the complete variable domain reads GAGVSQTPSNKVTEKGKYVELRCDPISGHTALYWYRQSLGQGPEFLIYFQGTGAADDSGLPNDRFFAVRPEGSVSTLKIQRTERGDSAVYLCASSPSDFRGGYTFGSGTRLTVV.

The chain employs TRBV7-9 and TRBJ2-7; a possible D gene is TRBD2 (5 bases). CDR3 length: 15 amino acids. V was trimmed by 1 base and J by 2 bases, leaving 12 bases between them. Germline CDR1 reads SEHNR; CDR2 reads FQNEAQ (reference sequence). The CDR3 region is CASSLGSGLPYEQYV. Here the CDR3 DNA reads TGTGCCAGCAGCTTAGGGTCAGGACTTCCCTACGAGCAGTACGTC.

The V and J genes are TRBV15 and TRBJ2-1, with 7 positions matching TRBD2. Germline V gives CDR1 LNHNV, CDR2 YYDKDF (reference sequence). V lost 0 bases to trimming and J lost 8 bases; unmatched junction nucleotides: 4. CDR3 length equals 14 residues. The CDR3 spells CATSRDGGRDEQFF. CDR3 DNA sequence: TGTGCCACCAGCAGAGACGGGGGGAGAGATGAGCAGTTCTTC.

This sequence joins TRBV30 and TRBJ1-5, with TRBD1 as a possible D gene (6 bases). V was shortened by 0 bases and J by 3 bases, with 12 bases between the two germline ends. The CDR3 totals 15 residues. CDR1 is GTSNPN and CDR2 is SVGIG in the germline V gene (reference sequence). The CDR3 region is CAWSVQGRFNQPQHF. In DNA, the CDR3 is TGTGCCTGGAGTGTACAGGGCCGATTCAATCAGCCCCAGCATTTT.

This chain links TRBV9 with TRBJ1-1; TRBD1 is a possible D gene (6 bases). CDR1 and CDR2 (germline): SGDLS, YYNGEE. Trimming pared 4 bases from V and 4 bases from J, leaving 11 bases between. The CDR3 is 13 amino acids. The CDR3 DNA follows: TGTGCCAGCAGCCGAAAACAGGGCACTGAAGCTTTCTTT. Translation: CASSRKQGTEAFF. Full variable domain (remainder filled in from reference TRBV9 and TRBJ1-1): DSGVTQTPKHLITATGQRVTLRCSPRSGDLSVYWYQQSLDQGLQFLIQYYNGEERAKGNILERFSAQQFPDLHSELNLSSLELGDSALYFCASSRKQGTEAFFGQGTRLTVV.

In its sample, this clone was seen once. V and J are TRBV30 and TRBJ2-4; 12 nucleotides align to TRBD1. The CDR3 extends over 14 amino acids. Germline V gene lookup returns CDR1 GTSNPN and CDR2 SVGIG (reference sequence). J lost 5 bases, V lost 6 bases, and 5 bases had no gene match. The CDR3 DNA reads TGTGCCTGTAAGGGACAGGGGGCTCAAAACATTCAGTACTTC. Translation: CACKGQGAQNIQYF. The full variable domain, in which reference TRBV30 and TRBJ2-4 provide the parts outside the CDR3, is SQTIHQWPATLVQPVGSPLSLECTVEGTSNPNLYWYRQAAGRGLQLLFYSVGIGQISSEVPQNLSASRPQDRQFILSSKKLLLSDSGFYLCACKGQGAQNIQYFGAGTRLSVL.

This clone is a singleton in its sample. The rearrangement links TRBV5-1 to TRBJ1-1, with D possibly being TRBD1 (6 bases). The V end lost 4 bases, the J end lost 0 bases, and 16 bases lay between the germline ends. Germline-derived CDR1 and CDR2 are SGHRS and YFSETQ. This CDR3 contains 16 residues. CDR3 residues: CASSPTTGALNTEAFF. The CDR3 DNA reads TGCGCCAGCAGCCCCACAACGGGGGCCTTGAACACTGAAGCTTTCTTT.

The V call is TRBV7-8, the J call TRBJ2-7; D call uncertain. Germline V gene sequence: CDR1 SGHVS, CDR2 FQNEAQ. Trimming left V 0 bases short and J 1 base short, with 7 bases between. CDR3 size: 14 residues. The DNA of the CDR3 is TGTGCCAGCAGCTTAGCGGCCTATTCCTACGAGCAGTACGTC. This codes for CASSLAAYSYEQYV.

The rearrangement links TRBV2 to TRBJ1-6; the D gene is possibly TRBD1 (5 bases). Germline loops: CDR1 SNHLY, CDR2 FYNNEI. This CDR3 is 15 amino acids long. V gave up 4 bases and J gave up 10 bases, with 17 bases separating them. Here the CDR3 DNA reads TGTGCCAGCAGTGCCGACCGAAATTGGGGGTCACCCCTCCACTTT. It yields the protein CASSADRNWGSPLHF. Looking up the rest from reference TRBV2 and TRBJ1-6 gives the full variable domain: EPEVTQTPSHQVTQMGQEVILRCVPISNHLYFYWYRQILGQKVEFLVSFYNNEISEKSEIFDDQFSVERPDGSNFTLKIRSTKLEDSAMYFCASSADRNWGSPLHFGNGTRLTVT.

The chain employs TRBV6-5 and TRBJ2-2, with 10 bases fitting TRBD2. The CDR3 sequence is 15 residues long. Trimming took 6 bases from V and 8 from J; bases not matched to a gene: 9. CDR1 and CDR2 (germline): MNHEY, SVGAGI. CDR3 amino acids: CASSRERGGIGELFF. CDR3 in DNA: TGTGCCAGCAGCCGTGAGCGGGGGGGGATAGGGGAGCTGTTTTTT.

This chain links TRBV5-4 with TRBJ1-2; 8 bases match TRBD1. After removal of 3 bases from V and 3 bases from J, the junction contained 19 bases not matched to a gene. Germline V gives CDR1 SGHNT, CDR2 YYREEE (reference sequence). There are 19 residues in the CDR3. The CDR3 nucleotides are TGTGCCAGCAGCTCGGGCCTAGGGTTTCGATTGGGACAGGACTATGGCTACACCTTC. Its protein product is CASSSGLGFRLGQDYGYTF.

The V and J genes are TRBV11-3 and TRBJ2-1; possibly TRBD2 for D (6 bases). This CDR3 region has 12 residues. Germline CDR1 SGHNT, CDR2 YENEEA. V was clipped by 3 bases and J by 10 bases, with 10 bases between them. DNA of the CDR3: TGTGCCAGCAGCTTCGGAGGGAAGGAGCAGTTCTTC. It yields the protein CASSFGGKEQFF.